The T cell receptor beta chain described here comes from a study of glioma-infiltrating T cells after dendritic cell vaccination. Study conclusions and caveats: Patients with more pretreatment TILs had longer time to progression and survival.

Between the trimmed V and J ends, which lost 4 bases and 5 bases, there was a span of 15 bases. CDR1 is SGHNT, CDR2 YYREEE, per germline (reference sequence). The CDR3 is made up of 14 amino acids. For this clone: Its antigen is not identified.

Assay used: immunoSEQ multiplex PCR; TCRdb lists only in-frame clones, some missing. Here the sample spans approximately 100,000 clones, 81% being singletons. This chain connects TRBV5-4 to TRBJ2-5, with a tentative D call TRBD1 (5 bases). The source was blood, collected before dendritic cell vaccination. This TCR was sampled from a human donor with glioblastoma. Written as DNA, the CDR3 is TGTGCCAGCAGCAGCCCCAGGGAAGTGGAGACCCAGTACTTC. Amino acids: CASSSPREVETQYF.